This TCR beta chain was identified in a study of vaccination and CD4 T cells after COVID-19 (dated by TCRdb to between 2021 and 2023). A note on the overall study: Convalescent patients had a positive SARS-CoV-2 result on nasal swab PCR, and of these patients, fewer than ten had mild disease and one had severe disease. In the convalescent cohort there were six males and four females, among whom were two Hispanic individuals, seven Caucasians, two Asians and one multiracial person. Two doses of either the Pfizer-BioNTech BNT162b2 vaccine (n=8) or the Moderna mRNA-1273 vaccine (n=2) were administered to participants. Post-COVID blood samples from convalescent patients were collected a median of around 110 days after diagnosis, with a range of about 35 to 180 days. Post-vaccine blood samples were obtained a median of approximately 74 days after the second vaccine dose, with a range of about 14 to 241 days. Overlapping spike peptide pools from SARS-CoV-2 and from the common cold coronaviruses HCoV-NL63, HCoV-OC43 and HCoV-229E were used as culture stimuli. As controls, cultures received a CEFX viral epitope pool (the positive control), an HIV-1 Nef peptide pool (the negative control), or no peptide at all. In about 11 COVID-19 convalescent patients and a few infection-naive healthy vaccine recipients, the spike-specific CD4+ TCR repertoire before mRNA vaccination was compared with the repertoire after mRNA vaccination. Broad study findings and their caveats: The number of convalescent patients in the study was relatively small, and the study did not examine early timepoints following natural infection. An increase in the median number of SARS-CoV-2-reactive clonotypes from approximately 21 after infection to 38 after vaccination was observed, but the change was not found to be significant. Of the vaccine-specific clones in convalescent patients, 304 of 307, or nearly all, reacted only to SARS-CoV-2 spike and did not cross-react with common cold coronaviruses. In convalescent patients, a median around 83% of post-vaccine SARS-CoV-2-reactive clones were detected only after vaccination, and vaccine-specific priming was suggested by this finding.

This clonotype was seen a handful of times. There is no known antigen for this receptor. No clone much larger than this one lies a single base away; base qualities are absent. The library was generated by PCR. At the Johns Hopkins FTIC core, DNA from the cultured CD4+ T cells underwent TCR sequencing with the Oncomine TCR Beta short-read assay. Genomic DNA was extracted from the cultured CD4+ T cells with the QIAamp micro DNA kit. Oncomine TCR Beta libraries made from cultured CD4+ T cells were pooled using unique dual indexes and sequenced on an Illumina iSeq 100. The study's own analysis went as follows. Non-productive sequences were removed, and CDR3s that did not start with C, did not end with F or W, or were shorter than 7 amino acids were discarded. Antigen-specific clonotypes were identified with the MANAFEST web application by comparing peptide-stimulated wells with reference and other culture wells. For a clone to be called positive, the clone needed an FDR below 0.05, an odds ratio above 5, and a productive frequency above 0.1% in at least two of three replicate wells. Cross-reactive clonotypes were defined as significantly expanded in both SARS-CoV-2 spike wells and at least one common cold coronavirus spike condition. Using R version 3.6.1, CDR3 homology was evaluated through Levenshtein distances (stringdist) along with unrooted phylogenetic trees (ape). TCRdb trimmed the raw reads at Q25, called clones with MiXCR and kept productive beta chains. Identical CDR3 proteins give one entry, which carries the most common genes and DNA. Clone size and V and J calls follow TCRdb, not the original study. The sample profile shows roughly 5,000 distinct CDR3 sequences; roughly 45% of them were found once. Clones ranked in the top ten supply 40% to 50% of the sample.

V is cut by 9 bases and J by 0 bases, and the space between the germline ends is 8 bases. Including the terminal cysteine and phenylalanine, the CDR3 comprises 12 residues. Left in the record is the CDR3 DNA by itself, 36 bases read in frame from the first base. The germline V gene (reference sequence) supplies CDR1 LNHDA and CDR2 SQIVND. The sample's treatment or condition label, in plain terms: roughly 10-day PBMC culture with coronavirus spike peptide pools or control peptides (ViraFEST assay). To expand antigen-specific T cells with peptide pools and then pick out the expanded clonotypes through TCR sequencing, the study relied on the ViraFEST assay. The positive SARS-CoV-2 PCR tests of the convalescent patients were dated from March to December 2020, before the Alpha, Beta and Delta variants emerged in the United States. Each well held about 1.8 million PBMCs cultured with approximately 9.2 ug/ml peptide pools in IMDM containing around 4.5% human AB serum and 10 IU/ml IL-2. On days 3 and 7, half of the culture medium was replaced with fresh IL-2-containing medium. After more than 8 days of culture, CD4+ T cells were isolated by negative selection using the EasySep CD4+ T cell isolation kit. Ficoll-Paque Plus gradient centrifugation was used to isolate PBMCs from whole blood, and the isolated PBMCs were then either used fresh or cryopreserved at -140C. Triplicate wells were generally used for each culture condition.

Rearrangement joined TRBV19 to TRBJ1-1; possibly the D gene is TRBD1, per 5 matching bases. The sample here was CD4+ T cells from blood, cultured in vitro, taken after SARS-CoV-2 vaccination. The TCR sequence derives from a human donor who had recovered from COVID-19. The CDR3 in this case is CASGTVNTEAFF. The DNA sequence is as follows: TGTGCCAGCGGGACTGTGAACACTGAAGCTTTCTTT.